The entry that follows covers one TCR beta chain sequence. The antigen remains undetermined. With 60 Vbeta and 13 Jbeta primers, the PCR was carried out. Here immunoSEQ multiplex PCR was the method, and the copy in TCRdb shows in-frame clones only, minus some. The sample has approximately 150,000 clones, around 68% seen once. The record originates from a study of cytomegalovirus exposure and HLA in healthy donors. Study-wide context: Most donors, 81% of over 350 genotyped, fell in the Caucasian-associated ancestry cluster.

The study's findings and limits: Researchers counted around 180 TCR beta chains as cytomegalovirus-associated. A later analysis found common viral pathogens apparently linked to several of the most significant clusters. Rarity held for most TCR sequences, but there were some public TCRs that occurred in many donors.

CDR3 size: 17 residues. In germline, CDR1 is MDHEN, CDR2 SYDVKM. V was pared by 6 bases and J by 7 bases, with 13 bases of the junction left unmatched. The chain recombines TRBV28 with TRBJ1-4; 11 bases agree with TRBD1. Sequencing was performed on PBMCs. The receptor was derived from a man younger than 45 in good health and CMV-seropositive. CDR3 loop: CASSMRQSGTGGEKLFF. CDR3 bases: TGTGCCAGCAGCATGAGGCAGTCCGGGACAGGGGGTGAAAAACTGTTTTTT. Variable domain in full (rest from reference TRBV28 and TRBJ1-4): DVKVTQSSRYLVKRTGEKVFLECVQDMDHENMFWYRQDPGLGLRLIYFSYDVKMKEKGDIPEGYSVSREKKERFSLILESASTNQTSMYLCASSMRQSGTGGEKLFFGSGTQLSVL.